The text below deals with one T cell receptor (beta chain). From germline, CDR1 is SQVTM and CDR2 ANQGSEA. This CDR3 is built from 12 residues. The V gene lost 7 bases and the J gene lost 1 base, with 10 bases spanning the gap. This sample is drawn from a study of blood T cells in healthy people across ages. For the second PCR, which ran for roughly 7 to 11 cycles, a sample-barcoded 5' primer and a J-beta primer mix were used. Each CDR3 protein is one row after TCRdb ran MiXCR on the 5' RACE reads. The table includes 1.5 million to 2 million distinct CDR3 sequences, about two fifths detected once. This TCR was recovered from a human donor in good health. Material for sequencing was blood. This sequence joins TRBV29-1 and TRBJ1-1; no definite D call. CDR3 protein: CSGRVQNTEAFF. The DNA of the CDR3 is TGCAGCGGCAGAGTACAGAACACTGAAGCTTTCTTT.